This T cell receptor (beta chain) derives from a study of vaccination and CD4 T cells after COVID-19. Study details: A positive SARS-CoV-2 nasal swab PCR result was recorded for each convalescent patient; about nine were mild and one severe. The interval from dose two to post-vaccine sampling had a median of approximately 70 days, and it ranged from 14 to 241.

About this clonotype itself: What it recognizes is unknown.

The CDR3 covers 15 residues. Germline V gene sequence: CDR1 MNHNS, CDR2 SASEGT. The germline V and J ends were trimmed by 5 bases and 6 bases, with 16 bases remaining between them. The Oncomine TCR Beta short-read assay was applied to DNA of cultured CD4+ T cells. TCRdb processed the PCR reads anew with MiXCR; each CDR3 protein has one entry. The sample includes 20,000 to 25,000 distinct CDR3 sequences, approximately 32% of them seen just once. Noted time point: late sampling 161 to 241 days after vaccination in a few convalescent patients. Described treatment: roughly ten-day PBMC culture with coronavirus spike peptide pools or control peptides (ViraFEST assay). Study-level points and caveats: SARS-CoV-2-reactive clonotype medians increased from around 19 to 38, not significantly.

The sequence was collected from a human donor who had recovered from COVID-19. Material: CD4+ T cells from blood, cultured in vitro, obtained about 7 months after SARS-CoV-2 vaccination. The chain has TRBV6-1 and TRBJ2-2; weak D call: TRBD1 (6 bases). CDR3 nucleotides: TGTGCCAGCAGTAAGACAGGATCCGTGGCCGGGGAGCTGTTTTTT. Translation gives CASSKTGSVAGELFF.